This T cell receptor beta chain emerged from a study of spatial heterogeneity in lung cancer. This clonotype was seen at least ten times. The time point denotes: sample taken at primary tumor resection. The sequenced material consisted of unsorted whole RNA from tumor, nontumor lung or frozen PBMC. A total of more than 65 untreated early-stage non-small cell lung cancer patients served as donors. One entry per CDR3 protein, called by TCRdb with MiXCR from the 5' RACE reads. The data hold approximately 47,000 distinct CDR3 sequences, with roughly 7.6% observed a single time. The sequencing here drew on PBMCs, taken at surgery. The source is a female donor with early-stage non-small cell lung cancer.

CDR3 protein: CASGTVETQYF. For the CDR3, the DNA is TGTGCCAGTGGGACTGTAGAGACCCAGTACTTC. This chain connects TRBV2 to TRBJ2-5; a possible D gene is TRBD2 (6 bases). V dropped 9 bases and J dropped 4 bases, with 9 bases sitting between them. Germline V gives CDR1 SNHLY, CDR2 FYNNEI. The CDR3 spans 11 residues.